Below, 31 T cell receptor beta chains from the same sample are listed, as sequenced in a study of blood T cell repertoires in COVID-19. TCRdb keeps only in-frame clones here, not all; method: immunoSEQ multiplex PCR. Of a few hundred thousand clones listed, about 88% were seen once; the top ten hold less than 8.5%. The sequencing input was PBMCs or T cells enriched from blood (not recorded which). These receptors were taken from a woman aged 45-59 years who had been exposed to COVID-19.

This sequence joins TRBV18 and TRBJ1-1; D is undetermined. Trimming pared 5 bases from V and 3 bases from J, leaving 10 bases between. This CDR3 spans 13 amino acids. The germline CDR1 and CDR2 sequences are KGHSH and LQKENI. The CDR3: CASSLHSDTEAFF. DNA for the CDR3: TGTGCCAGCTCATTGCATTCAGACACTGAAGCTTTCTTT.

This chain links TRBV18 with TRBJ1-4; D gene unclear. Trimming left V 4 bases short and J 5 bases short, with 11 bases between. Germline-derived CDR1 and CDR2 are KGHSH and LQKENI. The CDR3 covers 14 residues. CDR3 in amino acids: CASSQTELNEKLFF. In nucleotides, the CDR3 is TGTGCCAGCTCACAAACTGAGTTGAATGAAAAACTGTTTTTT. The entire variable domain, with the rest obtained from reference TRBV18 and TRBJ1-4, is as follows: NAGVMQNPRHLVRRRGQEARLRCSPMKGHSHVYWYRQLPEEGLKFMVYLQKENIIDESGMPKERFSAEFPKEGPSILRIQQVVRGDSAAYFCASSQTELNEKLFFGSGTQLSVL.

The chain employs TRBV7-6 and TRBJ2-1, with 9 bases that match TRBD1. The junction had 15 bases not matched to a gene; V was cut back by 4 bases and J by 8 bases. The CDR3 runs 17 residues. Germline values: CDR1 SGHVS, CDR2 FNYEAQ. CDR3: CASSYIPGQGLVDEQFF. DNA of the CDR3: TGTGCCAGCAGCTACATACCGGGACAGGGTTTGGTCGATGAGCAGTTCTTC.

Here the CDR3 DNA reads TGTGCCACCACCCGTCTCATCGTGGGGCGCAAGAGCTCCTACGAGCAGTACTTC. The encoded protein is CATTRLIVGRKSSYEQYF. The genes are TRBV6-4 and TRBJ2-7, with D perhaps matching TRBD1 (5 bases). Trimming removed 10 bases at V and 0 bases at J, with 28 bases between. Germline assignment: CDR1 MRHNA and CDR2 SNTAGT. The CDR3 length is 18 residues.

The chain joins TRBV9 to TRBJ1-1; D may be TRBD1 (5 bases). The V gene's germline CDR1 is SGDLS and CDR2 YYNGEE. CDR3 size: 14 residues. Trimming pared 1 base from V and 6 bases from J, leaving 13 bases between. CDR3 sequence (DNA): TGTGCCAGCAGCGTAAGTGCAGGGTCGGCTGAAGCTTTCTTT. Protein product: CASSVSAGSAEAFF. The full variable domain, with the rest looked up from reference TRBV9 and TRBJ1-1, is DSGVTQTPKHLITATGQRVTLRCSPRSGDLSVYWYQQSLDQGLQFLIQYYNGEERAKGNILERFSAQQFPDLHSELNLSSLELGDSALYFCASSVSAGSAEAFFGQGTRLTVV.

This clone was seen only once. The V and J genes are TRBV2 and TRBJ2-3; D not certain. The CDR3 runs 12 residues. V lost 8 bases and J lost 2, with 8 bases in between. CDR1 and CDR2 from the germline V gene are SNHLY and FYNNEI. CDR3 coding DNA: TGTGCCAGCGGCTTGAACACAGATACGCAGTATTTT. It is translated as CASGLNTDTQYF.

The chain recombines TRBV2 with TRBJ1-3; D not certain. In germline, CDR1 is SNHLY, CDR2 FYNNEI. V dropped 6 bases and J dropped 8 bases, with 14 bases sitting between them. The CDR3 extends over 13 amino acids. In DNA, the CDR3 is TGTGCCAGCAGCCTCGGGAGGGTTGACACCATATATTTT. Amino acids: CASSLGRVDTIYF.

The gene calls are TRBV7-2 and TRBJ2-3, with D tentatively TRBD2 (5 bases). The CDR3 runs 17 residues. V was cut by 4 bases and J by 0 bases, with 17 bases left in between. Germline CDR1 and CDR2: SGHTA and FQGNSA. CDR3 region: CASSSRPVGGSTDTQYF. The DNA for the CDR3 is TGTGCCAGCAGCTCCCGTCCTGTCGGAGGAAGCACAGATACGCAGTATTTT.

J is TRBJ1-6 and V is TRBV7-2, with a possible D match to TRBD1 (5 bases). Trimming took 2 bases from V and 4 from J, leaving 18 bases between them. Germline CDR1 is SGHTA and CDR2 is FQGNSA. There are 18 residues in the CDR3. CDR3 in DNA: TGTGCCAGCAGCTTAAGACAGACCCGGTTCGGATATAATTCACCCCTCCACTTT. It yields the protein CASSLRQTRFGYNSPLHF.

The V call is TRBV28, the J call TRBJ1-1; D perhaps matches TRBD1 (6 bases). Looked up from germline, CDR1 is MDHEN and CDR2 is SYDVKM. The CDR3 runs to 16 residues. Trimming left V 6 bases short and J 0 bases short, with 17 bases between. The CDR3, as DNA: TGTGCCAGCAGCCTAGCCCCTACAGGGTTGAACACTGAAGCTTTCTTT. It translates to CASSLAPTGLNTEAFF.

The chain recombines TRBV6-5 with TRBJ1-2; tentative D call: TRBD1 (5 bases). The CDR3 loop spans 13 amino acids. Germline V gives CDR1 MNHEY, CDR2 SVGAGI. Between the trimmed V and J ends, which lost 6 bases and 8 bases, there was a span of 16 bases. The CDR3 here is CASSPGGARGYTF. CDR3 bases: TGTGCCAGCAGCCCCGGGGGAGCGAGGGGCTACACCTTC.

DNA of the CDR3: TGTGCCAGCAGCTTATCTAATCAGCCCCAGCATTTT. This encodes CASSLSNQPQHF. The chain links TRBV5-6 to TRBJ1-5; D is uncertain. The V and J ends lost 2 bases and 4 bases respectively, with 4 bases between them. The germline CDR1 and CDR2 sequences are SGHDT and YYEEEE. The CDR3 length is 12 residues.

CDR3 nucleotides: TGTGCCAGCAGCTTGCGACAGGGGAGCTGGGAGACCCAGTACTTC. It encodes CASSLRQGSWETQYF. J is TRBJ2-5 and V is TRBV5-4; TRBD1 matches 8 bases. CDR1 is SGHNT and CDR2 is YYREEE in the germline V gene (reference sequence). The CDR3 spans 15 residues. After removal of 1 base from V and 5 bases from J, the junction contained 7 bases not matched to a gene.

The V gene is TRBV9, the J gene TRBJ1-6; perhaps TRBD1 as D (6 bases). Germline V gene data show CDR1 as SGDLS and CDR2 as YYNGEE. The length of the CDR3 is 13 residues. V lost 3 bases and J lost 10, with 11 bases in between. The CDR3 protein is CASSERQESPLHF. The CDR3 bases are TGTGCCAGCAGCGAACGACAGGAATCACCCCTCCACTTT.

V usage is TRBV5-1 and J usage is TRBJ1-1, with 10 nucleotides matching TRBD1. The V and J ends lost 3 bases and 4 bases, in that order; junction bases with no gene match: 9. CDR3 size: 16 residues. CDR1 SGHRS and CDR2 YFSETQ come from the germline V gene. Here the CDR3 reads CASSSLRGQGITEAFF. In DNA, the CDR3 is TGCGCCAGCAGCTCCTTAAGGGGACAGGGGATCACTGAAGCTTTCTTT.

The chain carries TRBV19 and TRBJ2-7; 9 bases align to TRBD1. The germline gives CDR1 LNHDA, CDR2 SQIVND (reference sequence). This CDR3 contains 18 residues. The ends lost 1 base at V and 1 base at J; junction bases unmatched: 11. Here the CDR3 reads CASSIGYPGQGISYEQYF. CDR3 DNA: TGTGCCAGTAGTATAGGGTACCCGGGACAGGGTATTTCCTACGAGCAGTACTTC.

The V gene is TRBV11-2, the J gene TRBJ1-5; D gene uncertain. This CDR3 region has 15 residues. The germline V gene encodes CDR1 SGHAT and CDR2 FQNNGV. V shed 3 bases and J shed 7 bases, with 16 bases lying between them. The CDR3 region is CASSFIGGVGQPQHF. In DNA form, the CDR3 reads TGTGCCAGCAGCTTTATCGGTGGCGTCGGGCAGCCCCAGCATTTT.

Only a few counts were recorded for this clone. The gene calls are TRBV24-1 and TRBJ2-1; a possible D gene is TRBD1 (5 bases). Germline CDR1 KGHDR, CDR2 SFDVKD. Trimming cost V 6 bases and J 0 bases, with 8 bases left between them. This CDR3 region has 14 residues. The CDR3 DNA is TGTGCCACCAGTTTTAGGGGCTCCTACAATGAGCAGTTCTTC. Translating it yields CATSFRGSYNEQFF.

The chain joins TRBV9 to TRBJ2-7; a weak D match, TRBD2 (5 bases). V shed 0 bases and J shed 1 base, with 8 bases lying between them. This CDR3 has 14 residues. Germline loops: CDR1 SGDLS, CDR2 YYNGEE. The CDR3 here is CASSVGGRSYEQYF. The CDR3 coding sequence is TGTGCCAGCAGCGTAGGTGGGAGATCCTACGAGCAGTACTTC.

CDR3 protein: CSVEGSRGLNTEAFF. In DNA form, the CDR3 reads TGCAGCGTTGAAGGGTCGCGGGGACTGAACACTGAAGCTTTCTTT. This chain connects TRBV29-1 to TRBJ1-1; possible D gene TRBD1, 5 bases. The V end was cut by 1 base, the J end by 0 bases, with 12 bases between. This CDR3 contains 15 residues. Germline V gene data show CDR1 as SQVTM and CDR2 as ANQGSEA.

V and J are TRBV2 and TRBJ1-3, with D tentatively TRBD1 (6 bases). This CDR3 comprises 17 residues. Germline CDR1 SNHLY, CDR2 FYNNEI. The ends were cut back, 4 bases at V and 7 bases at J, with 23 bases in the middle. CDR3 DNA: TGTGCCAGCAGTGGAAATTTACAGGGAACTCTTTGGAACACCATATATTTT. Amino acid sequence: CASSGNLQGTLWNTIYF. Looking up the rest from reference TRBV2 and TRBJ1-3 gives the full variable domain: EPEVTQTPSHQVTQMGQEVILRCVPISNHLYFYWYRQILGQKVEFLVSFYNNEISEKSEIFDDQFSVERPDGSNFTLKIRSTKLEDSAMYFCASSGNLQGTLWNTIYFGEGSWLTVV.

The J gene is TRBJ1-2, the V gene TRBV27, with 7 bases lining up with TRBD1. Germline CDR1 and CDR2: MNHEY and SMNVEV (reference sequence). The J segment lost 2 bases and the V segment lost 8 bases, leaving 8 bases of the junction unmatched. The CDR3 sequence is 14 residues long. CDR3 loop: CASSTGAPNYGYTF. DNA for the CDR3: TGTGCCAGCTCTACAGGGGCCCCCAACTATGGCTACACCTTC.

The V gene is TRBV19, the J gene TRBJ1-1; TRBD1 might be the D (5 bases). Germline CDR1 LNHDA, CDR2 SQIVND (reference sequence). There are 14 residues in the CDR3. V shed 6 bases and J shed 0 bases, with 11 bases lying between them. CDR3: CASRQAGLNTEAFF. CDR3 DNA sequence: TGTGCCAGTAGGCAAGCGGGGCTGAACACTGAAGCTTTCTTT.

The chain uses TRBV5-1 and TRBJ2-7; 8 bases line up with TRBD1. The CDR3 consists of 15 residues. Germline V gives CDR1 SGHRS, CDR2 YFSETQ. J lost 5 bases, V lost 0 bases, and 7 bases had no gene match. CDR3 DNA: TGCGCCAGCAGCTTGGCGGGGACAGGTCCCAACGAGCAGTACTTC. Its translation: CASSLAGTGPNEQYF.

In nucleotides, the CDR3 is TGTGCCAGCAGCTTTTCCCGGGCGGGGCCGGGGACAGATACGCAGTATTTT. This encodes CASSFSRAGPGTDTQYF. The chain couples TRBV7-9 to TRBJ2-3; possible D gene TRBD2, 6 bases. The CDR3 contains 17 residues. V was shortened by 3 bases and J by 3 bases, with 19 bases between the two germline ends. Germline values: CDR1 SEHNR, CDR2 FQNEAQ (reference sequence).

V gene TRBV4-2 combines with J gene TRBJ1-2; D remains unclear. Germline CDR1 reads LGHNA; CDR2 reads YNFKEQ. The CDR3 has 14 residues. Trimming took off 1 base at V and 1 base at J, with 7 bases between the two ends. CDR3 region: CASSQVEGNYGYTF. The CDR3 DNA sequence: TGTGCCAGCAGCCAAGTGGAGGGTAACTATGGCTACACCTTC.

The chain carries TRBV19 and TRBJ1-2, with a tentative D call TRBD1 (6 bases). This CDR3 has 14 amino acids. In germline, CDR1 is LNHDA, CDR2 SQIVND (reference sequence). V shed 3 bases and J shed 4 bases, with 12 bases lying between them. CDR3 residues: CASSIEGQVYGYTF. The DNA for the CDR3 is TGTGCCAGTAGTATCGAGGGACAAGTCTATGGCTACACCTTC.

The CDR3 region has the DNA TGTGCCAGCAGCCAGGGGACGGGGGGCTACACCTTC. Protein sequence: CASSQGTGGYTF. This chain connects TRBV11-1 to TRBJ1-2, with D maybe TRBD1 (6 bases). The CDR3 runs to 12 residues. Trimming stripped 5 bases from V and 8 bases from J, with 12 bases between. Germline V lookup: CDR1 SGHAT, CDR2 FQDESV (reference sequence). The entire variable domain, with the rest obtained from reference TRBV11-1 and TRBJ1-2, is as follows: EAEVAQSPRYKITEKSQAVAFWCDPISGHATLYWYRQILGQGPELLVQFQDESVVDDSQLPKDRFSAERLKGVDSTLKIQPAELGDSAMYLCASSQGTGGYTFGSGTRLTVV.

The chain uses TRBV11-2 and TRBJ2-5; tentative D call: TRBD2 (7 bases). V lost 7 bases and J 5 bases, leaving 17 bases between the germline ends. CDR3 length: 14 amino acids. Germline CDR1 SGHAT, CDR2 FQNNGV. The CDR3 sequence is CASTLGGVGETQYF. CDR3 nucleotides: TGTGCCAGCACCCTAGGGGGGGTGGGGGAGACCCAGTACTTC.

The rearrangement uses TRBV11-2 and TRBJ2-1, with D maybe TRBD1 (7 bases). Germline lookup yields CDR1 SGHAT and CDR2 FQNNGV. The V gene lost 5 bases and the J gene lost 4 bases, with 27 bases spanning the gap. This CDR3 is built from 19 residues. The CDR3 DNA sequence: TGTGCCAGCAGCCAAACGGGACAGAAATGGGTGAGCGGGTACAATGAGCAGTTCTTC. Protein: CASSQTGQKWVSGYNEQFF.

The rearrangement uses TRBV30 and TRBJ2-5; no clear D. Germline-derived CDR1 and CDR2 are GTSNPN and SVGIG (reference sequence). Trimming took off 1 base at V and 2 bases at J, with 11 bases between the two ends. The CDR3 runs to 14 residues. CDR3 amino acids: CAWSAKQRQETQYF. CDR3 DNA sequence: TGTGCCTGGAGTGCAAAACAGAGACAAGAGACCCAGTACTTC. Supplemented by reference TRBV30 and TRBJ2-5, the full variable domain reads SQTIHQWPATLVQPVGSPLSLECTVEGTSNPNLYWYRQAAGRGLQLLFYSVGIGQISSEVPQNLSASRPQDRQFILSSKKLLLSDSGFYLCAWSAKQRQETQYFGPGTRLLVL.